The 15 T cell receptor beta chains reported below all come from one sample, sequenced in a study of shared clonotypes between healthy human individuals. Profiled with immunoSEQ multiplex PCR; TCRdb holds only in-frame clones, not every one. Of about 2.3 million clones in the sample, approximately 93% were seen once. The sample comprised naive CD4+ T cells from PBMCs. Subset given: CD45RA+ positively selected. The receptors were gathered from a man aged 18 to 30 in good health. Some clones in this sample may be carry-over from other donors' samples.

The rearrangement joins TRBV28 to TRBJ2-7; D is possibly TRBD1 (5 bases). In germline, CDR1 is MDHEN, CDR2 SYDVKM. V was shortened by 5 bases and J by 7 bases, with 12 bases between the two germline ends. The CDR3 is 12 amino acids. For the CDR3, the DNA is TGTGCCAGCAGTCTACAGGTGGGGGAGCAGTACTTC. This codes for CASSLQVGEQYF.

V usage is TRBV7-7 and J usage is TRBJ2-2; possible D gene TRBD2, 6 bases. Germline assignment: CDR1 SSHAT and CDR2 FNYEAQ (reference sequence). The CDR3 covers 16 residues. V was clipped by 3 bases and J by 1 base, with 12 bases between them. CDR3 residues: CASSFRLARNTGELFF. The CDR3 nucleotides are TGTGCCAGCAGCTTTCGTCTAGCGAGGAACACCGGGGAGCTGTTTTTT.

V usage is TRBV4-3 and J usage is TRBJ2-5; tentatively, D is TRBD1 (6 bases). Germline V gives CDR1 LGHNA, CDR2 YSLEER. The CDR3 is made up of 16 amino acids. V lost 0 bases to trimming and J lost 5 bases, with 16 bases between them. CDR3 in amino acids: CASSQDEGDWVETQYF. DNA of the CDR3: TGCGCCAGCAGCCAAGATGAGGGGGATTGGGTGGAGACCCAGTACTTC.

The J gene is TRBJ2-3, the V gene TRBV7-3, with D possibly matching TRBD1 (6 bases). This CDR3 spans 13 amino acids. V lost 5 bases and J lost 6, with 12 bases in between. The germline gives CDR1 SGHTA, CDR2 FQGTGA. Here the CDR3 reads CASSHRTDDTQYF. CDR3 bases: TGTGCCAGCAGCCATCGGACAGATGATACGCAGTATTTT.

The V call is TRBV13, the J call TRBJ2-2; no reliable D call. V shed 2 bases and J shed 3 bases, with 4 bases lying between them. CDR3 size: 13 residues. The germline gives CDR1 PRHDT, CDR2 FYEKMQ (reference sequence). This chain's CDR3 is CASSLMDTGELFF. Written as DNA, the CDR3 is TGTGCCAGCAGCTTAATGGACACCGGGGAGCTGTTTTTT. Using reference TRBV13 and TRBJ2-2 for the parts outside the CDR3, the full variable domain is AAGVIQSPRHLIKEKRETATLKCYPIPRHDTVYWYQQGPGQDPQFLISFYEKMQSDKGSIPDRFSAQQFSDYHSELNMSSLELGDSALYFCASSLMDTGELFFGEGSRLTVL.

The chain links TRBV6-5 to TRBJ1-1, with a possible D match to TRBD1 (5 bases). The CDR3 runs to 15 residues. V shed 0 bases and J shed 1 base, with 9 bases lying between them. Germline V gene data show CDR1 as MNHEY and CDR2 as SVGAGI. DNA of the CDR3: TGTGCCAGCAGTTACTCGACGGGGCGGAACACTGAAGCTTTCTTT. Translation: CASSYSTGRNTEAFF.

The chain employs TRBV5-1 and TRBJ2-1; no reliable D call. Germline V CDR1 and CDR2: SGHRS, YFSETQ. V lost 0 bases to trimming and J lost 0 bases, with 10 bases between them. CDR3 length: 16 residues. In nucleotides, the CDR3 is TGCGCCAGCAGCTTGGTACGAGGAGACTCCTACAATGAGCAGTTCTTC. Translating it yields CASSLVRGDSYNEQFF. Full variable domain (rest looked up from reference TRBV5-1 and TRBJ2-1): KAGVTQTPRYLIKTRGQQVTLSCSPISGHRSVSWYQQTPGQGLQFLFEYFSETQRNKGNFPGRFSGRQFSNSRSEMNVSTLELGDSALYLCASSLVRGDSYNEQFFGPGTRLTVL.

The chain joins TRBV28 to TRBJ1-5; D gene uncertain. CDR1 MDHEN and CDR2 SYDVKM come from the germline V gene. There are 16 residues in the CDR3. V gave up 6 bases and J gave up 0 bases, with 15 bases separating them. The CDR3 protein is CASSPSQPYSNQPQHF. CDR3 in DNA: TGTGCCAGCAGCCCTAGCCAGCCCTATAGCAATCAGCCCCAGCATTTT.

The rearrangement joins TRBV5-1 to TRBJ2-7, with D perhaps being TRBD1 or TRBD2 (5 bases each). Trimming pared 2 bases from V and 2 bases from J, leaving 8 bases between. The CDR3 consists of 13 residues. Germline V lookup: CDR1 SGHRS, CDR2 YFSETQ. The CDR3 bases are TGCGCCAGCAGCTTACGAGGGGCCTACGAGCAGTACTTC. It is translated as CASSLRGAYEQYF.

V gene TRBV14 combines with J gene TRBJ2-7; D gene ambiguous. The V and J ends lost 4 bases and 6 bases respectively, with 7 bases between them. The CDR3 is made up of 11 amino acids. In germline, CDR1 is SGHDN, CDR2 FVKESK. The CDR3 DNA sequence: TGTGCCAGCAGCCGAGACTTCGAGCAGTACTTC. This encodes CASSRDFEQYF.

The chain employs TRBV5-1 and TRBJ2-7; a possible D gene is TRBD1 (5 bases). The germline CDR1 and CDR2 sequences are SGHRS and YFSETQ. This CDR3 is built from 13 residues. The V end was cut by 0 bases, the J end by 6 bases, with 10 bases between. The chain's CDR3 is CASSLGQQGEQYF. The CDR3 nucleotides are TGCGCCAGCAGCTTGGGACAGCAAGGCGAGCAGTACTTC. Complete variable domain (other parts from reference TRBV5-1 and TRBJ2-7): KAGVTQTPRYLIKTRGQQVTLSCSPISGHRSVSWYQQTPGQGLQFLFEYFSETQRNKGNFPGRFSGRQFSNSRSEMNVSTLELGDSALYLCASSLGQQGEQYFGPGTRLTVT.

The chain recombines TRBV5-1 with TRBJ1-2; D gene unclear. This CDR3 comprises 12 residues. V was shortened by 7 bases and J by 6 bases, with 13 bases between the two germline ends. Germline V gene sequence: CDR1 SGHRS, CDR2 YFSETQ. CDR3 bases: TGCGCCAGCTCGGCAGGAGGTAATGGCTACACCTTC. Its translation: CASSAGGNGYTF. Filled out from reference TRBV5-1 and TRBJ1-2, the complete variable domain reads KAGVTQTPRYLIKTRGQQVTLSCSPISGHRSVSWYQQTPGQGLQFLFEYFSETQRNKGNFPGRFSGRQFSNSRSEMNVSTLELGDSALYLCASSAGGNGYTFGSGTRLTVV.

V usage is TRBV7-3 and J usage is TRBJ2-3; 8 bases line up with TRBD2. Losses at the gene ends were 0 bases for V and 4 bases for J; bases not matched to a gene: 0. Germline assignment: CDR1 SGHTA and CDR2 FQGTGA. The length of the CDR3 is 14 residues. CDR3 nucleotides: TGTGCCAGCAGCTTAACAGCGGGAGCAGATACGCAGTATTTT. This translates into CASSLTAGADTQYF.

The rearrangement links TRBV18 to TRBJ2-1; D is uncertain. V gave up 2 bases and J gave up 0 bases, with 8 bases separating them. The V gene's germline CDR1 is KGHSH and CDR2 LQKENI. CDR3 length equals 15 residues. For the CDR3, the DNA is TGTGCCAGCTCACCAACCACCAGCTCCTACAATGAGCAGTTCTTC. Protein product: CASSPTTSSYNEQFF.

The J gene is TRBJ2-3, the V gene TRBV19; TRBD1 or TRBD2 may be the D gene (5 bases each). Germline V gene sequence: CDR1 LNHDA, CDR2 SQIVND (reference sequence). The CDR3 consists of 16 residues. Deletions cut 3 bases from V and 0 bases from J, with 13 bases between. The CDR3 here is CASSMRGADSTDTQYF. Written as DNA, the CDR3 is TGTGCCAGTAGTATGAGGGGAGCTGATAGCACAGATACGCAGTATTTT.